This TCR beta chain was sequenced in a study of Ad26.COV2.S vaccination and SARS-CoV-2 variants. Treatment reported: around 19 received Ad26.COV2.S at low or high dose, single or two shots; roughly 5 received placebo; per-sample allocation not given. Collection of the samples took place on day 63 after the first injection of vaccine or placebo. Sequencing used immunoSEQ multiplex PCR; TCRdb keeps in-frame clones, though not all of them. The sample consists of hundreds of thousands of clones, 85% of them appearing once. This clone has only one observation. This material consisted of peripheral blood, taken in a trial of Ad26.COV2.S vaccine versus placebo. The sequence was obtained from a person aged 18 to 65 who received the Ad26.COV2.S COVID-19 vaccine or a placebo.

DNA of the CDR3: TGTGCCAGCAGCTTAACCACCAATTCACCCCTCCACTTT. This encodes CASSLTTNSPLHF. The V call is TRBV5-4, the J call TRBJ1-6; no firm D call. Germline V CDR1 and CDR2: SGHNT, YYREEE (reference sequence). V lost 2 bases and J lost 7, with 7 bases in between. The CDR3 loop spans 13 amino acids. Full variable domain (remainder filled in from reference TRBV5-4 and TRBJ1-6): ETGVTQSPTHLIKTRGQQVTLRCSSQSGHNTVSWYQQALGQGPQFIFQYYREEENGRGNFPPRFSGLQFPNYSSELNVNALELDDSALYLCASSLTTNSPLHFGNGTRLTVT.